The text below deals with one T cell receptor (beta chain). What it recognizes is unknown. Before they underwent DNA extraction, samples held 1-10 million cryopreserved PBMC. An immunoSEQ assay, version v3.0, was performed at survey level. Clones were sequenced by immunoSEQ multiplex PCR, and TCRdb holds only the in-frame ones, with some missing. In the table there are 20,000 to 25,000 clones, roughly 94% of which are singletons. This record comes from a study of long-term antiretroviral therapy in people with HIV. Study-wide points: Blood in the study was drawn between about 2004 and 2017, possibly under older ART regimens, which may be less effective than current ones. Regardless of time point, clones expanded before ART dominated the repertoire.

The origin of this receptor is a woman aged 45-59 years with HIV. Sequences were derived from unsorted PBMCs, sampled 4.8 to 5 years after starting antiretroviral therapy.

The CDR3 sequence is CAISESPSYYGYTF. For the CDR3, the DNA is TGTGCCATCAGTGAGTCGCCGTCCTACTATGGCTACACCTTC. This chain uses TRBV10-3 with TRBJ1-2; D is undetermined. V dropped 0 bases and J dropped 3 bases, with 8 bases sitting between them. This CDR3 contains 14 residues. The germline V gene has CDR1 ENHRY and CDR2 SYGVKD.